The 9 T cell receptor beta chains below come from one sample, sequenced in a study of T cells in localized non-small cell lung cancer (dated by TCRdb to the early 2020s). To prepare the library, the immunoSEQ multiplex PCR assay was applied. What TCRdb holds here is the immuneACCESS table cut down to in-frame rearrangements. Part of the clones is not present; checked against another copy, under half of the missing clones reflect an unresolved V gene, and the others are unexplained. This sample has about 24,000 clones in its table, and 92% of those were observed once. The ten largest clones capture roughly 15% of the sample. The material was peripheral blood, obtained before any cancer treatment. These receptors originate from a man between 40 and 75 years old with stage III squamous cell lung carcinoma.

The chain employs TRBV7-8 and TRBJ1-5; D gene ambiguous. Trimming removed 3 bases from V and 2 bases from J, with 8 bases in between. Germline-derived CDR1 and CDR2 are SGHVS and FQNEAQ. The CDR3 is made up of 14 amino acids. The CDR3: CASSFFGGNQPQHF. The CDR3 DNA follows: TGTGCCAGCAGCTTCTTTGGGGGCAATCAGCCCCAGCATTTT.

The chain combines TRBV7-8 with TRBJ1-5; 7 bases fit TRBD1. Trimming cost V 1 base and J 4 bases; bases outside gene matches: 4. This CDR3 has 15 residues. Germline lookup yields CDR1 SGHVS and CDR2 FQNEAQ. The CDR3 nucleotides are TGTGCCAGCAGCTTAGGACAGGGAGATAATCAGCCCCAGCATTTT. Encoded protein: CASSLGQGDNQPQHF.

This chain links TRBV4-1 with TRBJ2-3; unclear D gene. The CDR3 consists of 15 residues. Trimming took 5 bases from V and 3 from J, leaving 15 bases between them. In germline, CDR1 is MGHRA, CDR2 YSYEKL. The DNA of the CDR3 is TGCGCCAGCAGCTTACAAATTCGGCCTACAGATACGCAGTATTTT. This gives the protein CASSLQIRPTDTQYF.

V is TRBV19 and J is TRBJ2-3; no clear D. The CDR3 sequence is 14 residues long. V was cut by 7 bases and J by 8 bases, with 19 bases left in between. Germline CDR1 is LNHDA and CDR2 is SQIVND (reference sequence). CDR3 DNA: TGTGCCAGTACCCCTGGGCAGGTAGTGGGTACGCAGTATTTT. It encodes CASTPGQVVGTQYF.

The J gene is TRBJ1-2, the V gene TRBV10-3, with 8 bases that match TRBD1. Looked up from germline, CDR1 is ENHRY and CDR2 is SYGVKD. The CDR3 sequence is 15 residues long. Trimming removed 7 bases from V and 1 base from J; junction bases left unmatched: 8. CDR3 DNA: TGTGCCATCAACAAAGCCAGGGGGCATAACTATGGCTACACCTTC. This gives the protein CAINKARGHNYGYTF.

The CDR3 coding sequence is TGCGCCAGCAGCCAAGCTTCGCATAGGGCCGGGGAGCTGTTTTTT. It codes for CASSQASHRAGELFF. This rearrangement joins TRBV4-3 to TRBJ2-2; D remains unclear. Germline V gene sequence: CDR1 LGHNA, CDR2 YSLEER. The V and J ends lost 1 base and 6 bases respectively, with 12 bases between them. The CDR3 extends over 15 amino acids.

This chain connects TRBV5-1 to TRBJ1-1, with D unclear. This CDR3 comprises 13 residues. Germline CDR1 is SGHRS and CDR2 is YFSETQ. Trimming pared 2 bases from V and 0 bases from J, leaving 5 bases between. The CDR3 region has the DNA TGCGCCAGCAGCTTAGTCTTGAACACTGAAGCTTTCTTT. It translates to CASSLVLNTEAFF.

The chain couples TRBV6-4 to TRBJ2-1; D not certain. The V gene's germline CDR1 is MRHNA and CDR2 SNTAGT. This CDR3 spans 13 amino acids. The germline V and J ends were trimmed by 4 bases and 8 bases, with 12 bases remaining between them. As DNA, the CDR3 is TGTGCCAGCAGTGGCCGACCATACGATGAGCAGTTCTTC. Residues: CASSGRPYDEQFF.

This clone was observed once. V gene TRBV5-1 combines with J gene TRBJ2-7; weak D call: TRBD2 (5 bases). V was shortened by 0 bases and J by 3 bases, with 7 bases between the two germline ends. The CDR3 is 13 residues long. Per the germline V gene, CDR1 is SGHRS and CDR2 is YFSETQ. CDR3 sequence: CASSLAAGYEQYF. CDR3 coding DNA: TGCGCCAGCAGCTTGGCTGCGGGCTACGAGCAGTACTTC.